Detailed here is one T cell receptor beta chain. This sample was included in a study of blood T cells in healthy people across ages. Then a second PCR, running about 7 to 11 cycles, was carried out with a sample-barcoded 5' primer and a J-beta primer mix. TCRdb analysed the 5' RACE reads with MiXCR anew, one entry per CDR3 protein. The sample has some 550,000 distinct CDR3 sequences; less than 60% are singletons. This CDR3 comprises 15 residues. The ends lost 1 base at V and 8 bases at J; junction bases unmatched: 8. Germline V gives CDR1 LNHDA, CDR2 SQIVND (reference sequence). The chain links TRBV19 to TRBJ2-1; 7 positions agree with TRBD1. The TCR was taken from an elderly man in good health. Sequencing was done on a sample of blood. The chain's CDR3 is CASSIGDRVNDEQFF. Here the CDR3 DNA reads TGTGCCAGTAGTATAGGAGACAGGGTCAACGATGAGCAGTTCTTC.